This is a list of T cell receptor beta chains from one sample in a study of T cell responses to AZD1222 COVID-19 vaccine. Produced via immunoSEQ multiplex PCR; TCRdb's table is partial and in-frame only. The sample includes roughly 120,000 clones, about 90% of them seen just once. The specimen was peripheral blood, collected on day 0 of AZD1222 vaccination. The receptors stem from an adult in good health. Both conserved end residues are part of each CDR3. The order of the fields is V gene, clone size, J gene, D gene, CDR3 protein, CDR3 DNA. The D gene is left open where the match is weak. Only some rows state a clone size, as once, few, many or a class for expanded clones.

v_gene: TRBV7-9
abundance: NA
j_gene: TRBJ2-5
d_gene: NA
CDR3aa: CASSLVGFGVETQYF
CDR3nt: TGTGCCAGCAGCTTAGTCGGGTTCGGTGTCGAGACCCAGTACTTC

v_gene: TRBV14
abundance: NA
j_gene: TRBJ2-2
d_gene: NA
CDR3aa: CASSPGHFTGELFF
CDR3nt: TGTGCCAGCAGCCCAGGACATTTCACCGGGGAGCTGTTTTTT

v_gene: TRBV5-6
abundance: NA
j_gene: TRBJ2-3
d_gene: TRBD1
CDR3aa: CASTSRRGQGTDTQYF
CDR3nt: TGTGCCAGCACTTCACGTAGGGGACAGGGGACCGATACGCAGTATTTT

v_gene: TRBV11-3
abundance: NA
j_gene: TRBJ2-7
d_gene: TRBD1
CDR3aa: CASSSTGGEQYF
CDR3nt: TGTGCCAGCAGCTCGACAGGGGGCGAGCAGTACTTC

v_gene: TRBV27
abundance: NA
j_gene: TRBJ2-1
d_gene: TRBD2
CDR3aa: CASSPTTLAGASYNEQFF
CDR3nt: TGTGCCAGCAGTCCTACTACCCTAGCGGGGGCCTCCTACAATGAGCAGTTCTTC

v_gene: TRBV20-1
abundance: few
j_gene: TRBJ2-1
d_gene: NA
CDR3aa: CRAGFWNEQFF
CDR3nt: TGCAGGGCTGGGTTTTGGAATGAGCAGTTCTTC

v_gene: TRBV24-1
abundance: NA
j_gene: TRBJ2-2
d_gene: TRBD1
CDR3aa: CATKGQGGPGELFF
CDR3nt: TGTGCCACAAAGGGACAGGGTGGACCCGGGGAGCTGTTTTTT

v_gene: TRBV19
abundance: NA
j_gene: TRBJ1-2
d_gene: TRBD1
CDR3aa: CASIAHGQGVSGYTF
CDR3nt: TGTGCCAGTATTGCCCACGGACAGGGGGTATCTGGCTACACCTTC

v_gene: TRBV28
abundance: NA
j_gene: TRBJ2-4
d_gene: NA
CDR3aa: CASSPLSAAKNIQYF
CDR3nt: TGTGCCAGCAGTCCCCTGAGCGCAGCCAAAAACATTCAGTACTTC

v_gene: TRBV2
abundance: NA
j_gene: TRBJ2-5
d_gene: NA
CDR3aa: CASRPDMEETQYF
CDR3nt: TGTGCCAGCAGGCCCGACATGGAAGAGACCCAGTACTTC

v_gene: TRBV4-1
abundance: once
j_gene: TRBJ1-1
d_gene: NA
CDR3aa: CASSQEGRFHTEAFF
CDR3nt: TGCGCCAGCAGCCAAGAGGGACGGTTTCACACTGAAGCTTTCTTT

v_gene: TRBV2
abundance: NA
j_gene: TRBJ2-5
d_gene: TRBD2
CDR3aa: CASSAGLAGGAETQYF
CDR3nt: TGTGCCAGCAGTGCGGGACTAGCGGGAGGGGCGGAGACCCAGTACTTC

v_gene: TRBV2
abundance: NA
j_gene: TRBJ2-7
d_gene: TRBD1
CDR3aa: CASRDGTGGNEQYF
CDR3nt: TGTGCCAGCAGGGACGGGACAGGGGGGAACGAGCAGTACTTC

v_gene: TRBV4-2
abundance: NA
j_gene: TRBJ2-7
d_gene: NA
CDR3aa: CASSQAGAGTYEQYF
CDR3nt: TGTGCCAGCAGCCAAGCAGGTGCAGGGACCTACGAGCAGTACTTC

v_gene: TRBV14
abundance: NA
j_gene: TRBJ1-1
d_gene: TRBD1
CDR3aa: CASSLQGGATEAFF
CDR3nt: TGTGCCAGCAGCCTTCAGGGGGGTGCCACTGAAGCTTTCTTT

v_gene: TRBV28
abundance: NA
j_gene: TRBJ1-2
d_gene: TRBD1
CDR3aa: CASRPSSGTGDYGYTF
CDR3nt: TGTGCCAGCAGACCCTCATCCGGGACAGGGGATTATGGCTACACCTTC

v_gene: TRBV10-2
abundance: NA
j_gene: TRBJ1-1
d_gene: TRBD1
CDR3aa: CASRETGSANTEAFF
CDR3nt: TGCGCCAGCAGGGAGACAGGGTCGGCGAACACTGAAGCTTTCTTT

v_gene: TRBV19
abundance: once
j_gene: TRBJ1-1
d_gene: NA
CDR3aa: CASSISGSWRVNTEAFF
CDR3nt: TGTGCCAGTAGTATCTCGGGCTCCTGGAGGGTGAACACTGAAGCTTTCTTT

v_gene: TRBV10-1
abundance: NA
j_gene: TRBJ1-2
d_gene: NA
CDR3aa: CASSHGPNYGYTF
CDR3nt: TGCGCCAGCAGTCACGGTCCCAATTATGGCTACACCTTC

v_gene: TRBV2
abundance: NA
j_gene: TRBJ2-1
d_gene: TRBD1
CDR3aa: CAGATGGFNNEQFF
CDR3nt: TGTGCCGGCGCGACAGGGGGTTTCAACAATGAGCAGTTCTTC

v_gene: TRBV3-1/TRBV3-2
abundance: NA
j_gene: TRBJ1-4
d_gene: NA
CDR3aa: CASSQMQQNNEKLFF
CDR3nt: TGTGCCAGCAGCCAAATGCAACAGAATAATGAAAAACTGTTTTTT

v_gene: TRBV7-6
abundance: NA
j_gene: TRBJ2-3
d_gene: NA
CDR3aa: CASSPLEGRLHF
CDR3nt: TGTGCCAGCAGCCCTCTCGAGGGCCGCTTGCATTTT

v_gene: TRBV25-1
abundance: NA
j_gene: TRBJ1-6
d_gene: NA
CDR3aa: CASRQDRDSPLHF
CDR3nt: TGTGCCAGCAGACAGGATCGCGATTCACCCCTCCACTTT

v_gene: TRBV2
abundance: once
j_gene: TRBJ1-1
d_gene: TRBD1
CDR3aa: CASTYTGGKAFF
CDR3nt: TGTGCCAGCACCTATACAGGGGGCAAAGCTTTCTTT

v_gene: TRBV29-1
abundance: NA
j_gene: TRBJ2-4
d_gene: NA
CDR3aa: CSVERQAGIQYF
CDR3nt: TGCAGCGTTGAAAGGCAAGCTGGCATTCAGTACTTC

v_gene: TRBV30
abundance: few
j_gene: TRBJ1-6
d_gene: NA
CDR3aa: CAWSLEGLPNSPLHF
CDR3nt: TGTGCCTGGAGCTTAGAGGGGCTCCCCAATTCACCCCTCCACTTT

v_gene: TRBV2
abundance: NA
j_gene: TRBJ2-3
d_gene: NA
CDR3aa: CASTSTDTQYF
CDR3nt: TGTGCCAGCACTAGCACAGATACGCAGTATTTT

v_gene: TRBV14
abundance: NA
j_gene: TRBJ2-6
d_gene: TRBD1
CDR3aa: CASSPLPRQGIAGANVLTF
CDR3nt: TGTGCCAGCAGCCCCCTGCCGAGACAGGGGATCGCTGGGGCCAACGTCCTGACTTTC

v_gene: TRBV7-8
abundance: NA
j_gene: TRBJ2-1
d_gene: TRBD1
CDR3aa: CASSSPGTGGSYNEQFF
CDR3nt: TGTGCCAGCAGCTCTCCCGGGACAGGGGGCTCCTACAATGAGCAGTTCTTC

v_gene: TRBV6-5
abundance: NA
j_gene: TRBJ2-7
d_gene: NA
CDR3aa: CASSRQVAYEQYF
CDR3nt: TGTGCCAGCAGTCGACAGGTGGCCTACGAGCAGTACTTC

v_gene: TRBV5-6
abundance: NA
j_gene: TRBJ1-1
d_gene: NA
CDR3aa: CASSSTPRRQGNTEAFF
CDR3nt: TGTGCCAGCAGCTCCACACCGAGACGGCAGGGGAACACTGAAGCTTTCTTT

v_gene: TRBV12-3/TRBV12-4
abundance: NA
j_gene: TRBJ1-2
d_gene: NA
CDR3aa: CASSFRVEGYTF
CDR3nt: TGTGCCAGCAGTTTTCGCGTAGAAGGCTACACCTTC

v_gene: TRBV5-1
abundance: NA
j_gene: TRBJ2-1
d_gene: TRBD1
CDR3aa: CASSLGQGATYNEQFF
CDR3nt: TGCGCCAGCAGCTTGGGACAGGGGGCCACCTACAATGAGCAGTTCTTC

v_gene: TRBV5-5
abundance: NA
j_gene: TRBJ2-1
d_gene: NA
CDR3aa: CASSRPYNEQFF
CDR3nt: TGTGCCAGCAGCCGCCCTTACAATGAGCAGTTCTTC

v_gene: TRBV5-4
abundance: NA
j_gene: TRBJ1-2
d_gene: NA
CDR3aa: CASSSPLPERGGYTF
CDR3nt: TGTGCCAGCAGCTCCCCTCTCCCGGAACGGGGTGGCTACACCTTC

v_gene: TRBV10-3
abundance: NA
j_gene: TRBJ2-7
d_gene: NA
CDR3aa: CAIRDHDGSYEQYF
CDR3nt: TGTGCCATCAGAGATCACGACGGCTCCTACGAGCAGTACTTC

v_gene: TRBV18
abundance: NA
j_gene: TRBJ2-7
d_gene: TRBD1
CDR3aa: CASSRPGTGFYEQYF
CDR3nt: TGTGCCAGCTCACGTCCCGGGACAGGGTTCTACGAGCAGTACTTC

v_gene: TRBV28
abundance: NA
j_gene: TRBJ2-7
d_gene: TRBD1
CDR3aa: CASTPGTGVLYEQYF
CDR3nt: TGTGCCAGCACCCCAGGGACAGGGGTCCTTTACGAGCAGTACTTC

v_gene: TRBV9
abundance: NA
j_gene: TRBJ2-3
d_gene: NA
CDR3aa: CASSAEWGPRTDTQYF
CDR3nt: TGTGCCAGCAGCGCAGAGTGGGGGCCGCGCACAGATACGCAGTATTTT

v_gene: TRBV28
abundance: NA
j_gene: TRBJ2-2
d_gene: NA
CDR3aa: CASRGGATANTGELFF
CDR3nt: TGTGCCAGCAGGGGGGGTGCGACCGCGAACACCGGGGAGCTGTTTTTT

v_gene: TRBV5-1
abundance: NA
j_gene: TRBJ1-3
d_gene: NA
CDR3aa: CASSLDQFSGNTIYF
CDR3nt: TGCGCCAGCAGCTTGGACCAGTTCTCTGGAAACACCATATATTTT